These T cell receptor beta chains were read from a single sample in a study of blood T cell repertoires in COVID-19. This table comes from immunoSEQ multiplex PCR, and its TCRdb copy is limited to in-frame clones, with some not included. Here the sample spans under 250,000 clones, around 90% being singletons. What was sequenced was peripheral blood. These TCRs come from a man aged 60-69 years who had recovered from COVID-19. Each CDR3 is given with its conserved first and last residue. Each record gives: D gene, V gene, J gene, clone size, CDR3 DNA, CDR3 protein. The D gene is left open where the match is weak. The size entry is marked missing in some rows and otherwise reads once, few, many or a size class.

TRBD1	TRBV18	TRBJ1-3	NA	TGTGCCAGCTCACCAACAGGGGATAGAAACACCATATATTTT	CASSPTGDRNTIYF
NA	TRBV7-9	TRBJ1-2	few	TGTGCCAGCAGCTTGGTTGGGGAGGGCTACACCTTC	CASSLVGEGYTF
NA	TRBV28	TRBJ1-5	NA	TGTGCCAGCACCCCCGGTGCGGGGGTTAAACAGCCCCAGCATTTT	CASTPGAGVKQPQHF
TRBD1	TRBV29-1	TRBJ1-1	NA	TGCAGCGGGGAACAGGGGAGTGGGAGTGAAGCTTTCTTT	CSGEQGSGSEAFF
NA	TRBV30	TRBJ2-3	NA	TGTGCCTGGAGTAGGGGGAAGAGCACAGATACGCAGTATTTT	CAWSRGKSTDTQYF
NA	TRBV28	TRBJ1-3	NA	TGTGCCAGCAGTTCCACCCAGGGAGGGGGAAACACCATATATTTT	CASSSTQGGGNTIYF
NA	TRBV28	TRBJ1-6	NA	TGTGCCAGCAGTTTAACCCAGGGGAGTATCCACTTT	CASSLTQGSIHF
TRBD1	TRBV30	TRBJ1-2	NA	TGTGCCTGGAGTCCCACAGGGGGCGCTCTTGGCTACACCTTC	CAWSPTGGALGYTF
NA	TRBV2	TRBJ1-5	NA	TGTGCCAGCCAAACGGGGTCGAGCAATCAGCCCCAGCATTTT	CASQTGSSNQPQHF
NA	TRBV7-9	TRBJ2-2	NA	TGTGCCAGCAGCTTAAATAGCGGTATCACCGGGGAGCTGTTTTTT	CASSLNSGITGELFF
TRBD1	TRBV19	TRBJ2-5	NA	TGTGCCAGTAGCCGGTGGACAGGGGGAAGGGAGACCCAGTACTTC	CASSRWTGGRETQYF
NA	TRBV14	TRBJ1-1	NA	TGTGCCAGCAGCCAAGACACGGGGTGGAGCACTGAAGCTTTCTTT	CASSQDTGWSTEAFF
TRBD1	TRBV12-3/TRBV12-4	TRBJ1-2	NA	TGTGCCAGCACCCCGACAGGGACCTATGGCTACACCTTC	CASTPTGTYGYTF
TRBD2	TRBV4-1	TRBJ2-1	NA	TGCGCCAGCAGCCAATCGAGCGGGGGGCTTTACAATGAGCAGTTCTTC	CASSQSSGGLYNEQFF
TRBD2	TRBV3-1/TRBV3-2	TRBJ2-3	NA	TGTGCCAGCAGCCCGCTAGCGGGAGTTAGCACAGATACGCAGTATTTT	CASSPLAGVSTDTQYF
TRBD2	TRBV5-4	TRBJ2-5	NA	TGTGCCAGCAGCCGGGGACTAGCGGGGGGGGAGACCCAGTACTTC	CASSRGLAGGETQYF
NA	TRBV5-1	TRBJ2-7	NA	TGCGCCAGCAGTTACACAGGGTACGAGCAGTACTTC	CASSYTGYEQYF
NA	TRBV19	TRBJ1-2	NA	TGTGCCAGTAGTAACACAGGTGCGTTACTAGCGGCCTATGGCTACACCTTC	CASSNTGALLAAYGYTF
TRBD2	TRBV6-5	TRBJ2-3	NA	TGTGCCAGCGGCGAGAGACTAGCGAACACAGATACGCAGTATTTT	CASGERLANTDTQYF
NA	TRBV6-2/TRBV6-3	TRBJ2-3	NA	TGTGCCAGCAGTTACCCCGTGGGCCGTCCAGATACGCAGTATTTT	CASSYPVGRPDTQYF
TRBD1	TRBV25-1	TRBJ1-2	NA	TGTGCCAGCAGTGCGACAGGGGTGGAGCGAAATGGCTACACCTTC	CASSATGVERNGYTF
NA	TRBV12-3/TRBV12-4	TRBJ2-1	NA	TGTGCCAGCAGGGCCACTAGGGACAATGAGCAGTTCTTC	CASRATRDNEQFF
TRBD1	TRBV5-1	TRBJ1-6	NA	TGCGCCAGCAGCCTCGGGACAGCGTATAATTCACCCCTCCACTTT	CASSLGTAYNSPLHF
NA	TRBV7-6	TRBJ2-2	NA	TGTGCCAGCAGCTTAGAGGCGGGCGGGGCTGACACCGGGGAGCTGTTTTTT	CASSLEAGGADTGELFF
NA	TRBV28	TRBJ1-5	NA	TGTGCCAGCTTGCCGGCCAGGGGAACGAGGGGCGATCAGCCCCAGCATTTT	CASLPARGTRGDQPQHF
TRBD1	TRBV19	TRBJ1-2	NA	TGTGCCAGTAGTATATCACACAGGGGGCAAGGCTACACCTTC	CASSISHRGQGYTF
TRBD2	TRBV4-2	TRBJ2-1	NA	TGTGCCAGCAGCCAAGATGGTGCGGGAGGTAGCAATGAGCAGTTCTTC	CASSQDGAGGSNEQFF
NA	TRBV6-1	TRBJ1-2	NA	TGTGCCAGCAGTGGAGCGGCAGCGGGGAGCAATGGCTACACCTTC	CASSGAAAGSNGYTF
NA	TRBV27	TRBJ2-7	NA	TGTGCCAGCAGTTTATCGAACGGTCCCCCCCACGAGCAGTACTTC	CASSLSNGPPHEQYF
NA	TRBV9	TRBJ2-1	NA	TGTGCCAGCAGCGTGGGACACGGGGCAAACAATGAGCAGTTCTTC	CASSVGHGANNEQFF
NA	TRBV15	TRBJ2-5	NA	TGTGCCACCAGCAGAGGTAGAGGTAGGGAGACCCAGTACTTC	CATSRGRGRETQYF
NA	TRBV4-3	TRBJ2-1	NA	TGCGCCAGCAGCCAAGATAGGAGGCCCGAGCAGTTCTTC	CASSQDRRPEQFF
NA	TRBV5-1	TRBJ2-3	NA	TGCGCCAGCAGCTTGGCCATGGGGACAAAGGGGACAGATACGCAGTATTTT	CASSLAMGTKGTDTQYF
TRBD1	TRBV9	TRBJ2-7	once	TGTGCCAGCAGCGTAGGACAGGGGGTATCCGAGCAGTACTTC	CASSVGQGVSEQYF
NA	TRBV5-1	TRBJ2-7	NA	TGCGCCAGCAGCGAGACAGTAGAAGGGTGGCAGTACTTC	CASSETVEGWQYF
NA	TRBV19	TRBJ2-1	few	TGTGCCAGTAGTGCAACAGGGATCTCCTACAATGAGCAGTTCTTC	CASSATGISYNEQFF
NA	TRBV18	TRBJ1-5	NA	TGTGCCAGCTCAGGGGGGGCACAGCAGCCCCAGCATTTT	CASSGGAQQPQHF
NA	TRBV7-9	TRBJ1-2	NA	TGTGCCAGCAGCTTTGACAGAAACCTAGCTAACTATGGCTACACCTTC	CASSFDRNLANYGYTF
TRBD1	TRBV27	TRBJ1-5	NA	TGTGCCAGCAGTAGACAGGGAGATCAGCCCCAGCATTTT	CASSRQGDQPQHF
NA	TRBV2	TRBJ1-5	NA	TGTGCCAGCAGTGGGGCCGGGGGGGGCTGGTATCAGCCCCAGCATTTT	CASSGAGGGWYQPQHF
TRBD1	TRBV7-9	TRBJ2-7	NA	TGTGCCAGCAGCTCAACGGACAGGGGTGGCGAGCAGTACTTC	CASSSTDRGGEQYF
TRBD1	TRBV6-5	TRBJ2-7	NA	TGTGCCAGCAGCCGGACAGGGGGCTCCTACGAGCAGTACTTC	CASSRTGGSYEQYF
NA	TRBV9	TRBJ2-5	NA	TGTGCCAGCAGCGTAGGAGGGGGACCCCAGTACTTC	CASSVGGGPQYF
TRBD2	TRBV7-3	TRBJ2-3	NA	TGTGCCAGCAGCTTTCGGTTAGCGGGGGCAGATACGCAGTATTTT	CASSFRLAGADTQYF
TRBD2	TRBV5-1	TRBJ2-3	NA	TGCGCCAGCAGCTTGACGGGGGGGCCCCCAGATACGCAGTATTTT	CASSLTGGPPDTQYF
TRBD2	TRBV6-5	TRBJ2-1	NA	TGTGCCAGCGGCGGGAGAAGGAATGAGCAGTTCTTC	CASGGRRNEQFF
TRBD2	TRBV19	TRBJ2-1	NA	TGTGCCAGTAGTGTCTCGACTAGCGGGAGGTGGTTCTTC	CASSVSTSGRWFF
NA	TRBV11-2	TRBJ2-1	once	TGTGCCAGCAGCTTAGATGGGGGGTGGGAGCAGTTCTTC	CASSLDGGWEQFF
TRBD1	TRBV7-2	TRBJ2-7	NA	TGTGCCAGCAGCCTGGACAGGGGAGATGAGCAGTACTTC	CASSLDRGDEQYF
NA	TRBV20-1	TRBJ1-4	NA	TGCAGTGCTAGTTTGGGGAGGGATGAAAAACTGTTTTTT	CSASLGRDEKLFF
TRBD2	TRBV7-2	TRBJ2-5	NA	TGTGCCAGCAGGCCTGGGGGGGTCCAAGAGACCCAGTACTTC	CASRPGGVQETQYF
NA	TRBV5-1	TRBJ1-2	NA	TGCGCCAGCAGCGTTGACAGTTCTTCCGGGTATGGCTACACCTTC	CASSVDSSSGYGYTF